Below are 29 T cell receptor beta chains sequenced from a single sample in a study of cytomegalovirus exposure and HLA in healthy donors. Vbeta (60) and Jbeta (13) primers were used in the PCR. Some clones are missing from TCRdb's copy, which holds only in-frame ones; the method was immunoSEQ multiplex PCR. The sample lists 150,000 or so clones, roughly 72% occurring once. Sequencing was carried out using PBMCs. The source of these receptors is a woman in her thirties or forties in good health and CMV-seronegative.

The chain is built from TRBV7-9 and TRBJ2-1; 7 positions agree with TRBD1. V gave up 8 bases and J gave up 14 bases; unmatched junction bases: 12. Per the germline V gene, CDR1 is SEHNR and CDR2 is FQNEAQ (reference sequence). CDR3 length: 12 residues. The CDR3 DNA sequence: TGTGCCAGCTCCGTGACCGGGACAGATAAGTTCTTC. Its protein product is CASSVTGTDKFF.

This clone has only a few counts. The chain is built from TRBV30 and TRBJ2-3; D perhaps matches TRBD1 (6 bases). Germline V CDR1 and CDR2: GTSNPN, SVGIG (reference sequence). The CDR3 spans 14 residues. Trimming cost V 1 base and J 3 bases, with 11 bases left between them. The CDR3 loop is CAWSGAGETDTQYF. CDR3 DNA sequence: TGTGCCTGGAGTGGGGCAGGGGAAACAGATACGCAGTATTTT.

This clone was seen a handful of times. V gene TRBV10-3 combines with J gene TRBJ1-2; 7 bases match TRBD1. The CDR3 loop spans 13 amino acids. In germline, CDR1 is ENHRY, CDR2 SYGVKD. V shed 4 bases and J 7 bases; nucleotides not matched to a gene: 6. The CDR3 is CAISVTGDSGYTF. The CDR3 nucleotides read TGTGCCATCAGTGTAACAGGGGATAGTGGCTACACCTTC.

This chain joins TRBV18 and TRBJ1-1; TRBD1 might be the D (6 bases). V was pared by 5 bases and J by 1 base, with 14 bases between. The CDR3 extends over 15 amino acids. Germline values: CDR1 KGHSH, CDR2 LQKENI. CDR3 loop: CASSSDRPQNTEAFF. CDR3 bases: TGTGCCAGCTCATCCGACAGGCCCCAGAACACTGAAGCTTTCTTT.

This clone was recorded only once. The V call is TRBV18, the J call TRBJ1-3; D not resolved. CDR3 length equals 16 residues. From germline, CDR1 is KGHSH and CDR2 LQKENI. Trimming shortened V by 0 bases and J by 0 bases, and 9 bases separated the two germline ends. The CDR3 region has the DNA TGTGCCAGCTCACCACCGCGAGGTGTCTCTGGAAACACCATATATTTT. Its protein product is CASSPPRGVSGNTIYF. Combining the CDR3 with reference TRBV18 and TRBJ1-3 gives the whole variable domain NAGVMQNPRHLVRRRGQEARLRCSPMKGHSHVYWYRQLPEEGLKFMVYLQKENIIDESGMPKERFSAEFPKEGPSILRIQQVVRGDSAAYFCASSPPRGVSGNTIYFGEGSWLTVV.

The chain combines TRBV5-8 with TRBJ2-7; 9 bases map to TRBD2. From germline, CDR1 is SGHTS and CDR2 YDEGEE. J lost 3 bases, V lost 0 bases, and 7 bases had no gene match. There are 16 residues in the CDR3. Written as DNA, the CDR3 is TGTGCCAGCAGCTTGGCGGGTAGCGGGAGTAGCTACGAGCAGTACTTC. Translation gives CASSLAGSGSSYEQYF.

J is TRBJ2-4 and V is TRBV6-5; TRBD2 aligns across 7 bases. V was clipped by 4 bases and J by 16 bases; unmatched bases: 16. The CDR3 consists of 14 residues. Germline assignment: CDR1 MNHEY and CDR2 SVGAGI. CDR3 DNA: TGTGCCAGCAGTTTCTCTCAGACTAGCCCGGCCGTCTACTTC. Protein: CASSFSQTSPAVYF.

This chain joins TRBV19 and TRBJ1-5; no clear D. The CDR3 loop spans 17 amino acids. Deletions cut 0 bases from V and 3 bases from J, with 15 bases between. Germline V CDR1 and CDR2: LNHDA, SQIVND (reference sequence). The CDR3 nucleotides are TGTGCCAGTAGTATAGACGCCATCCTGGGCCCCAATCAGCCCCAGCATTTT. Translating it yields CASSIDAILGPNQPQHF.

V is TRBV11-1 and J is TRBJ1-4; D unclear. CDR1 is SGHAT, CDR2 FQDESV, per germline (reference sequence). Trimming stripped 2 bases from V and 6 bases from J, with 13 bases between. The CDR3 extends over 15 amino acids. CDR3 region: CASSLRAEVDEKLFF. DNA of the CDR3: TGTGCCAGCAGCTTAAGAGCGGAGGTGGATGAAAAACTGTTTTTT.

This clone came up once. The V call is TRBV11-3, the J call TRBJ1-2; D remains ambiguous. V lost 3 bases and J lost 3, with 8 bases in between. Per the germline V gene, CDR1 is SGHNT and CDR2 is YENEEA. CDR3 length equals 13 residues. In nucleotides, the CDR3 is TGTGCCAGCAGCTTGAGGAGTTACTATGGCTACACCTTC. Amino acids: CASSLRSYYGYTF.

This clone was recorded a few times. The chain recombines TRBV29-1 with TRBJ2-5; 7 positions match TRBD1. Germline CDR1 is SQVTM and CDR2 is ANQGSEA. V shed 4 bases and J 2 bases; nucleotides not matched to a gene: 1. CDR3 size: 12 residues. The CDR3 sequence: CSVGQGQETQYF. The CDR3 nucleotides read TGCAGCGTTGGACAGGGACAAGAGACCCAGTACTTC.

The chain uses TRBV27 and TRBJ2-7; 10 bases agree with TRBD1. CDR3 length equals 17 residues. After removal of 8 bases from V and 1 base from J, the junction contained 14 bases not matched to a gene. Looked up from germline, CDR1 is MNHEY and CDR2 is SMNVEV (reference sequence). In DNA form, the CDR3 reads TGTGCCAGCCCGCCTCCCGCGGGACAGGGGCCATCCTACGAGCAGTACTTC. Amino acid sequence: CASPPPAGQGPSYEQYF.

This rearrangement joins TRBV2 to TRBJ1-5, with D perhaps TRBD1 (6 bases). This CDR3 has 14 amino acids. CDR1 is SNHLY, CDR2 FYNNEI, per germline. The germline V and J ends were trimmed by 7 bases and 4 bases, with 14 bases remaining between them. CDR3 sequence: CASTGTQINQPQHF. The CDR3 nucleotides are TGTGCCAGCACCGGGACACAAATTAATCAGCCCCAGCATTTT.

J is TRBJ2-5 and V is TRBV15, with D possibly being TRBD1 (6 bases). Germline assignment: CDR1 LNHNV and CDR2 YYDKDF (reference sequence). The V gene lost 0 bases and the J gene lost 4 bases, with 12 bases spanning the gap. The CDR3 has 15 amino acids. The CDR3 DNA is TGTGCCACCAGCAGAGATAGGGGGATGGGAGAGACCCAGTACTTC. Amino acids: CATSRDRGMGETQYF.

This clone showed up just a few times. V is TRBV11-2 and J is TRBJ2-2, with 10 bases lining up with TRBD2. V shed 5 bases, J shed 4 bases, and the junction held 7 bases outside the gene matches. The germline gives CDR1 SGHAT, CDR2 FQNNGV. The CDR3 covers 16 residues. The CDR3: CASSLLSGRATGELFF. The CDR3 DNA sequence: TGTGCCAGCAGCCTACTCAGCGGGAGGGCCACCGGGGAGCTGTTTTTT.

For this clone: The identical CDR3 is also encoded by other nucleotide sequences in the sample. The chain has TRBV9 and TRBJ2-1, with a tentative D call TRBD2 (6 bases). The ends were cut back, 0 bases at V and 4 bases at J, with 11 bases in the middle. Germline loops: CDR1 SGDLS, CDR2 YYNGEE. The CDR3 loop spans 15 amino acids. The CDR3 nucleotides read TGTGCCAGCAGCGTAGAGGGTGGGACTTACAATGAGCAGTTCTTC. The encoded protein is CASSVEGGTYNEQFF.

The rearrangement joins TRBV2 to TRBJ1-1; 8 bases fit TRBD1. CDR1 and CDR2 (germline): SNHLY, FYNNEI. The CDR3 has 16 residues. Trimming at V came to 6 bases and at J to 2 bases, leaving 11 bases not matched to a gene. The chain's CDR3 is CASRRTGSVQNTEAFF. In DNA, the CDR3 is TGTGCCAGCAGGCGGACAGGGTCGGTTCAAAACACTGAAGCTTTCTTT. Full variable domain (rest looked up from reference TRBV2 and TRBJ1-1): EPEVTQTPSHQVTQMGQEVILRCVPISNHLYFYWYRQILGQKVEFLVSFYNNEISEKSEIFDDQFSVERPDGSNFTLKIRSTKLEDSAMYFCASRRTGSVQNTEAFFGQGTRLTVV.

The CDR3 region is CAWKSFGDGYTF. In nucleotides, the CDR3 is TGTGCCTGGAAGTCTTTCGGTGATGGCTACACCTTC. The chain couples TRBV30 to TRBJ1-2; D uncertain. Germline assignment: CDR1 GTSNPN and CDR2 SVGIG (reference sequence). V lost 4 bases and J 6 bases, leaving 12 bases between the germline ends. This CDR3 region has 12 residues. Together with reference TRBV30 and TRBJ1-2, the CDR3 gives the full variable domain: SQTIHQWPATLVQPVGSPLSLECTVEGTSNPNLYWYRQAAGRGLQLLFYSVGIGQISSEVPQNLSASRPQDRQFILSSKKLLLSDSGFYLCAWKSFGDGYTFGSGTRLTVV.

CDR3 bases: TGCGCCAGCAGCTTAGAGGGACAGGGGTCCACAGATACGCAGTATTTT. Amino acid sequence: CASSLEGQGSTDTQYF. V and J are TRBV5-1 and TRBJ2-3, with TRBD1 matching over 10 bases. Germline-derived CDR1 and CDR2 are SGHRS and YFSETQ. The CDR3 is 16 amino acids. J was trimmed by 2 bases and V by 2 bases; bases with no gene match: 5.

This rearrangement joins TRBV6-1 to TRBJ2-1; 10 bases map to TRBD1. Trimming removed 3 bases from V and 8 bases from J; junction bases left unmatched: 7. This CDR3 is 15 amino acids long. Germline values: CDR1 MNHNS, CDR2 SASEGT. The CDR3 loop is CASSEGQGPPHEQFF. The CDR3 DNA reads TGTGCCAGCAGTGAGGGACAGGGGCCTCCCCATGAGCAGTTCTTC.

This clone has a single count. The chain combines TRBV6-5 with TRBJ2-5, with D uncertain. CDR3 length equals 15 residues. With 0 bases removed from V and 1 base from J, the gap between germline ends came to 9 bases. CDR1 is MNHEY, CDR2 SVGAGI, per germline. The CDR3 reads CASSYSWQAQETQYF. CDR3 coding DNA: TGTGCCAGCAGTTACTCGTGGCAGGCCCAAGAGACCCAGTACTTC.

The chain joins TRBV6-5 to TRBJ2-1, with 7 positions matching TRBD2. V shed 5 bases, J shed 9 bases, and the junction held 13 bases outside the gene matches. Germline loops: CDR1 MNHEY, CDR2 SVGAGI. The CDR3 is 15 residues long. CDR3 DNA sequence: TGTGCCAGCAGTCCGAGCCGGACCTCGGGGGGTGAGCAGTTCTTC. Translated, it gives CASSPSRTSGGEQFF.

This rearrangement joins TRBV28 to TRBJ1-5; a weak D match, TRBD1 (5 bases). The germline V and J ends were trimmed by 7 bases and 5 bases, with 27 bases remaining between them. The CDR3 sequence is 18 residues long. CDR1 is MDHEN and CDR2 is SYDVKM in the germline V gene. Here the CDR3 reads CASTPTRATRHGHQPQHF. The CDR3 nucleotides read TGTGCCAGCACTCCTACCAGGGCCACCCGGCACGGACATCAGCCCCAGCATTTT.

The chain has TRBV11-3 and TRBJ2-5; TRBD2 agrees at 8 bases. From germline, CDR1 is SGHNT and CDR2 YENEEA. The CDR3 has 15 amino acids. The ends lost 3 bases at V and 1 base at J; junction bases unmatched: 4. Written as DNA, the CDR3 is TGTGCCAGCAGCTTGGAAGCGGGGGCCCAAGAGACCCAGTACTTC. Translation gives CASSLEAGAQETQYF.

The J gene is TRBJ1-1, the V gene TRBV30; tentatively, D is TRBD1 (5 bases). Germline CDR1 GTSNPN, CDR2 SVGIG (reference sequence). The CDR3 has 13 amino acids. The V end lost 1 base, the J end lost 0 bases, and 6 bases lay between the germline ends. The chain's CDR3 is CAWSGQMNTEAFF. Written as DNA, the CDR3 is TGTGCCTGGAGTGGACAGATGAACACTGAAGCTTTCTTT.

This clone was seen once. The V call is TRBV30, the J call TRBJ2-7; 10 bases align to TRBD2. J gave up 5 bases and V 2 bases, and 3 bases lay outside the gene matches. The CDR3 runs to 13 residues. Looked up from germline, CDR1 is GTSNPN and CDR2 is SVGIG (reference sequence). CDR3: CAWSSLAGDEQYF. CDR3 in DNA: TGTGCCTGGAGTTCGCTAGCGGGAGACGAGCAGTACTTC.

The V gene is TRBV2, the J gene TRBJ2-2; D gene unclear. V lost 1 base to trimming and J lost 2 bases, with 8 bases between them. Germline V gene lookup returns CDR1 SNHLY and CDR2 FYNNEI. CDR3 length equals 15 residues. In nucleotides, the CDR3 is TGTGCCAGCAGTGAAGGAGGAGTAAACACCGGGGAGCTGTTTTTT. It yields the protein CASSEGGVNTGELFF.

In its sample, this clone was seen once. The chain uses TRBV7-9 and TRBJ1-2, with D possibly TRBD1 on 6 matching bases. The germline V gene has CDR1 SEHNR and CDR2 FQNEAQ (reference sequence). The ends were cut back, 2 bases at V and 5 bases at J, with 18 bases in the middle. CDR3 length: 16 amino acids. In DNA form, the CDR3 reads TGTGCCAGCAGCTTATTGGGGGCAGAGCTGAGATATGGCTACACCTTC. Protein product: CASSLLGAELRYGYTF.

This clone was detected only a few times. It is likely a read error, because the conserved phenylalanine at the end of the CDR3 is missing. The DNA is omitted, as the CDR3 cannot be located on it reliably, and the CDR3 follows TCRdb's listing. The chain couples TRBV6-1 to TRBJ2-7; TRBD2 is taken as the D call from the table, unchecked against the DNA. Germline loops: CDR1 MNHNS, CDR2 SASEGT. The CDR3 contains 13 residues when both ends are counted. CDR3 loop: CASSEILASGSIL.